This entry concerns a single T cell receptor beta chain. Random hexamers primed reverse transcription of roughly 0.45 to 1 ug RNA. The method of amplification for TCR beta CDR3 was immunoSEQ multiplex PCR, covering 54 Vbeta and 13 Jbeta. In TCRdb, the immunoSEQ multiplex PCR reads were re-called with MiXCR into one record per CDR3 protein. The repertoire holds roughly 330,000 distinct CDR3 sequences, with 92% as singletons. This specimen comes from a study of CD8 T cells in Susac syndrome. V lost 6 bases, J lost 2 bases, and 4 bases stayed unmatched. Germline CDR1 MNHNY, CDR2 SVGAGI (reference sequence). The CDR3 runs 14 residues.

Sequencing was performed on CD4+ T cells from PBMCs. This receptor was taken from a human donor with multiple sclerosis. The V call is TRBV6-6, the J call TRBJ2-3, with 8 bases identical to TRBD1. CDR3: CASSLDRDTDTQYF. CDR3 bases: TGTGCCAGCAGCCTGGACAGGGACACAGATACGCAGTATTTT.